This record covers a single TCR beta chain. Its matching antigen is unknown. Germline V gene lookup returns CDR1 GTSNPN and CDR2 SVGIG (reference sequence). The CDR3 is 14 amino acids. V gave up 5 bases and J gave up 9 bases, with 22 bases separating them. The data belong to a study of T cell responses to AZD1222 COVID-19 vaccine. Regarding the study as a whole: Close to half of spike-specific TCRs reportedly recognize unmutated variant regions. Most donors were white British and more were female, and clonal diversity was possibly underestimated. Spike as a whole was targeted by vaccine-associated CD4 TCRs, dominant at 160-218 and 743-854.

Only in-frame clones appear in the TCRdb table, and some are missing; sequencing was by immunoSEQ multiplex PCR. Of about 100,000 clones listed, about nine tenths are singletons. The V and J genes are TRBV30 and TRBJ1-2, with D perhaps TRBD1 (5 bases). This clonotype was obtained from an adult who received the AZD1222 COVID-19 vaccine. Source: peripheral blood, taken 28 days after the second AZD1222 dose. CDR3 sequence reads: CAWDPFAGQLRYTF. CDR3 DNA: TGTGCCTGGGACCCGTTTGCCGGACAATTGCGCTACACCTTC.